The 27 T cell receptor beta chains given below trace back to one sample, sequenced in a study of T cells in Graves' hyperthyroidism and ophthalmopathy. Amplification of TCR beta CDR3 regions was performed using RNA transcripts as template. First-round RT-PCR targeting the TCR CDR3 was performed with the HTBI primer set. TCRdb fed the multiplex PCR reads into MiXCR, producing one record per CDR3 protein. Of 550,000 to 800,000 distinct CDR3 sequences in the sample, 16% are singletons; the top ten hold roughly 8%. Sequencing was performed on blood. The receptors were sampled from a man younger than 35 with Graves' hyperthyroidism.

The chain links TRBV28 to TRBJ2-7; D might be TRBD1 or TRBD2, each matching 5 bases. Per the germline V gene, CDR1 is MDHEN and CDR2 is SYDVKM. There are 12 residues in the CDR3. The V gene lost 2 bases and the J gene lost 9 bases, with 11 bases spanning the gap. CDR3: CASSLTPGGQYF. DNA for the CDR3: TGTGCCAGCAGTTTAACGCCTGGGGGGCAGTACTTC.

This clonotype was seen many times. The V and J genes are TRBV2 and TRBJ2-3; unclear D gene. The CDR3 is 12 residues long. Germline V lookup: CDR1 SNHLY, CDR2 FYNNEI. V was pared by 8 bases and J by 6 bases, with 12 bases between. The DNA of the CDR3 is TGTGCCAGCCGGAGTGACATGGATACGCAGTATTTT. Its protein is CASRSDMDTQYF.

This clonotype was counted ten times or more. The chain employs TRBV30 and TRBJ2-7; 15 bases fit TRBD2. The CDR3 contains 14 residues. Germline assignment: CDR1 GTSNPN and CDR2 SVGIG (reference sequence). V dropped 3 bases and J dropped 7; count of bases not matched to a gene: 4. DNA of the CDR3: TGTGCCTGGAGAGGACTAGCGGGAGGGGAAGAGCAGTACTTC. It codes for CAWRGLAGGEEQYF. The complete variable domain, with remaining parts taken from reference TRBV30 and TRBJ2-7, reads SQTIHQWPATLVQPVGSPLSLECTVEGTSNPNLYWYRQAAGRGLQLLFYSVGIGQISSEVPQNLSASRPQDRQFILSSKKLLLSDSGFYLCAWRGLAGGEEQYFGPGTRLTVT.

This clonotype was recorded many times. This sequence joins TRBV18 and TRBJ2-2; D gene ambiguous. The CDR3 consists of 12 residues. Germline lookup yields CDR1 KGHSH and CDR2 LQKENI. Trimming left V 2 bases short and J 9 bases short, with 7 bases between. CDR3 sequence (DNA): TGTGCCAGCTCACCAAGGGAAAGGGAGCTGTTTTTT. It yields the protein CASSPRERELFF.

This clonotype was picked up many times. V usage is TRBV12-3 or TRBV12-4 and J usage is TRBJ2-5; D gene unclear. The V end was cut by 3 bases, the J end by 4 bases, with 18 bases between. The CDR3 runs to 16 residues. Written as DNA, the CDR3 is TGTGCCAGCAGTTTTCAGGTCACGCCGGTCGGAGAGACCCAGTACTTC. Translated, it gives CASSFQVTPVGETQYF.

This clonotype was picked up many times. This sequence joins TRBV7-8 and TRBJ1-4, with 8 nucleotides matching TRBD1. This CDR3 region has 15 residues. V lost 3 bases, J lost 9 bases, and 9 bases stayed unmatched. Germline V CDR1 and CDR2: SGHVS, FQNEAQ. Here the CDR3 DNA reads TGTGCCAGCAGCTTGGACAGGGTATTTCCGAAAAAACTGTTTTTT. It specifies CASSLDRVFPKKLFF. Using reference TRBV7-8 and TRBJ1-4 for the parts outside the CDR3, the full variable domain is GAGVSQSPRYKVAKRGQDVALRCDPISGHVSLFWYQQALGQGPEFLTYFQNEAQLDKSGLPSDRFFAERPEGSVSTLKIQRTQQEDSAVYLCASSLDRVFPKKLFFGSGTQLSVL.

This clonotype was seen repeatedly, ten times or more. The genes are TRBV7-8 and TRBJ1-4; D gene ambiguous. The CDR3 is made up of 13 amino acids. From germline, CDR1 is SGHVS and CDR2 FQNEAQ. The V and J ends lost 5 bases and 6 bases respectively, with 10 bases between them. Here the CDR3 DNA reads TGTGCCAGCAGCCGTTATTCTGATGAAAAACTGTTTTTT. As protein: CASSRYSDEKLFF.

J is TRBJ2-7 and V is TRBV7-9, with no clear D. Deletions cut 0 bases from V and 7 bases from J, with 10 bases between. The CDR3 covers 13 residues. CDR1 and CDR2 from the germline V gene are SEHNR and FQNEAQ (reference sequence). The CDR3 nucleotides read TGTGCCAGCAGCTTAGCGCAGTACGGGGAGCAGTACTTC. Protein sequence: CASSLAQYGEQYF.

Ten or more counts support this clonotype. This chain joins TRBV2 and TRBJ2-5; 7 bases match TRBD1. The germline V gene encodes CDR1 SNHLY and CDR2 FYNNEI. With V trimmed by 6 bases and J by 1 base, 2 bases remained unmatched. CDR3 length: 13 residues. The CDR3 reads CASRGQPQETQYF. CDR3 DNA sequence: TGTGCCAGCAGGGGACAGCCCCAAGAGACCCAGTACTTC.

The chain joins TRBV7-3 to TRBJ2-1; D could derive from TRBD1 or TRBD2 (5 bases each). The germline gives CDR1 SGHTA, CDR2 FQGTGA. The CDR3 has 15 residues. V was trimmed by 5 bases and J by 5 bases, leaving 16 bases between them. CDR3 amino acids: CASSLGPAHHNEQFF. The CDR3 DNA reads TGTGCCAGCAGCCTGGGACCCGCGCATCACAATGAGCAGTTCTTC.

The CDR3 reads CASSYSSRQETQYF. For the CDR3, the DNA is TGTGCCAGCAGTTACTCGTCCCGTCAAGAGACCCAGTACTTC. The chain uses TRBV6-6 and TRBJ2-5; D gene ambiguous. Per the germline V gene, CDR1 is MNHNY and CDR2 is SVGAGI (reference sequence). The CDR3 totals 14 residues. V dropped 0 bases and J dropped 2 bases, with 7 bases sitting between them.

This clonotype occurred a few times. This chain's CDR3 is CASNPGQNTGELFF. The CDR3 DNA reads TGCGCCAGCAATCCGGGACAGAACACCGGGGAGCTGTTTTTT. The V call is TRBV5-1, the J call TRBJ2-2; weak D call: TRBD1 (6 bases). Trimming took 6 bases from V and 1 from J, leaving 10 bases between them. CDR1 is SGHRS, CDR2 YFSETQ, per germline. The CDR3 runs to 14 residues.

This clonotype was seen a handful of times. The chain is built from TRBV19 and TRBJ2-7, with 10 bases fitting TRBD2. This CDR3 is 15 amino acids long. The V gene's germline CDR1 is LNHDA and CDR2 SQIVND (reference sequence). V lost 2 bases to trimming and J lost 3 bases; unmatched junction nucleotides: 4. This CDR3 is CASSIIGLADYEQYF. In nucleotides, the CDR3 is TGTGCCAGTAGTATAATTGGACTAGCGGACTACGAGCAGTACTTC.

V usage is TRBV20-1 and J usage is TRBJ2-7, with 7 bases fitting TRBD2. The CDR3 length is 15 residues. CDR1 and CDR2 from the germline V gene are DFQATT and SNEGSKA (reference sequence). V was pared by 5 bases and J by 1 base, with 11 bases of the junction left unmatched. The DNA of the CDR3 is TGCAGTGCTGCCTGGGCGGGAGCGGGATCCTACGAGCAGTACTTC. Encoded protein: CSAAWAGAGSYEQYF.

The sample holds a few counts of this clonotype. CDR3 region: CASSLQLAGSTDTQYF. Here the CDR3 DNA reads TGTGCCAGCAGTCTACAACTAGCGGGATCCACAGATACGCAGTATTTT. The chain carries TRBV28 and TRBJ2-3; TRBD2 matches at 10 bases. The CDR3 contains 16 residues. Germline trimming cut 5 bases from V and 2 bases from J; bases unmatched to any gene: 7. The germline V gene encodes CDR1 MDHEN and CDR2 SYDVKM.

This clonotype was seen ten or more times. J is TRBJ2-1 and V is TRBV6-2 or TRBV6-3; 7 nucleotides match TRBD1. Germline V gives CDR1 MNHEY, CDR2 SVGEGT. The CDR3 extends over 16 amino acids. V dropped 2 bases and J dropped 6; count of bases not matched to a gene: 10. As DNA, the CDR3 is TGTGCCAGCAGTTACCGACGACAGGGCTGGGGCAATGAGCAGTTCTTC. It is translated as CASSYRRQGWGNEQFF.

The sample holds a few counts of this clonotype. J is TRBJ2-7 and V is TRBV19, with 8 bases that match TRBD2. J lost 3 bases, V lost 3 bases, and 4 bases had no gene match. Germline V gene data show CDR1 as LNHDA and CDR2 as SQIVND (reference sequence). This CDR3 is built from 14 residues. The CDR3 loop reads CASSMGAGGYEQYF. CDR3 coding DNA: TGTGCCAGTAGTATGGGCGCGGGAGGCTACGAGCAGTACTTC.

This clonotype appeared a few times. V usage is TRBV20-1 and J usage is TRBJ1-2, with D perhaps TRBD1 (6 bases). In germline, CDR1 is DFQATT, CDR2 SNEGSKA (reference sequence). This CDR3 is built from 13 residues. Deletions cut 6 bases from V and 4 bases from J, with 15 bases between. CDR3 residues: CSAEQGPSYGYTF. CDR3 DNA: TGCAGTGCCGAACAGGGCCCCTCCTATGGCTACACCTTC.

This clonotype has a count of ten or more. CDR3 nucleotide sequence: TGCAGTGCTAGAGCCACCTGGACAGACAAGGGGTACTATGGCTACACCTTC. It codes for CSARATWTDKGYYGYTF. V is TRBV20-1 and J is TRBJ1-2; a possible D gene is TRBD1 (6 bases). Between the trimmed V and J ends, which lost 1 base and 3 bases, there was a span of 21 bases. Germline V gene sequence: CDR1 DFQATT, CDR2 SNEGSKA (reference sequence). The length of the CDR3 is 17 residues.

This clonotype was counted ten times or more. V usage is TRBV20-1 and J usage is TRBJ2-1; 11 bases align to TRBD2. The CDR3 extends over 15 amino acids. Germline lookup yields CDR1 DFQATT and CDR2 SNEGSKA (reference sequence). The V segment lost 4 bases and the J segment 0 bases; nucleotides outside the gene matches: 2. The CDR3 nucleotides read TGCAGTGCTACGGGACTAGCGGTCTCCTACAATGAGCAGTTCTTC. As protein: CSATGLAVSYNEQFF.

At least ten counts were recorded for this clonotype. The chain recombines TRBV12-3 or TRBV12-4 with TRBJ2-7; possibly TRBD1 for D (5 bases). Trimming shortened V by 7 bases and J by 3 bases, and 10 bases separated the two germline ends. This CDR3 is built from 12 residues. CDR3 sequence: CASTSGNYEQYF. The DNA of the CDR3 is TGTGCCAGCACCTCAGGGAACTACGAGCAGTACTTC.

This clonotype appeared a few times. The J gene is TRBJ2-3, the V gene TRBV3-1; TRBD1 agrees at 7 bases. The junction had 2 bases not matched to a gene; V was cut back by 3 bases and J by 5 bases. Looked up from germline, CDR1 is LGHDT and CDR2 is YNNKEL (reference sequence). The CDR3 covers 13 residues. The CDR3 is CASSQNRGDTQYF. In nucleotides, the CDR3 is TGTGCCAGCAGCCAGAACAGGGGAGATACGCAGTATTTT.

This clonotype has just a few counts. V and J are TRBV20-1 and TRBJ1-6; D is uncertain. The CDR3 is made up of 13 amino acids. The germline V and J ends were trimmed by 3 bases and 7 bases, with 10 bases remaining between them. Germline V gene lookup returns CDR1 DFQATT and CDR2 SNEGSKA (reference sequence). CDR3 residues: CSARKGGNSPLHF. In DNA, the CDR3 is TGCAGTGCTAGGAAGGGCGGGAATTCACCCCTCCACTTT.

This clonotype has just a few counts. The rearrangement uses TRBV6-1 and TRBJ2-6; 10 nucleotides line up with TRBD2. With 5 bases clipped from V and 7 bases from J, the junction kept 5 bases outside the gene matches. The length of the CDR3 is 15 residues. CDR1 MNHNS and CDR2 SASEGT come from the germline V gene. The CDR3 DNA reads as TGTGCCAGCAGTCTGACTAGCGGGCAAGCCAACGTCCTGACTTTC. This encodes CASSLTSGQANVLTF.

This clonotype was detected only a few times. The gene calls are TRBV4-3 and TRBJ2-1, with D possibly being TRBD2 (6 bases). The CDR3 runs to 16 residues. V lost 2 bases to trimming and J lost 0 bases, with 11 bases between them. CDR1 LGHNA and CDR2 YSLEER come from the germline V gene. The CDR3 bases are TGCGCCAGCAGCCAACTATCCGGGAGCTCCTACAATGAGCAGTTCTTC. Its translation: CASSQLSGSSYNEQFF.

This clonotype showed up just a few times. The rearrangement uses TRBV19 and TRBJ2-1; D call uncertain. Between the trimmed V and J ends, which lost 5 bases and 7 bases, there was a span of 12 bases. There are 13 residues in the CDR3. The germline CDR1 and CDR2 sequences are LNHDA and SQIVND (reference sequence). CDR3 nucleotides: TGTGCCAGTAGTCCGAGCTGGGGTAATGAGCAGTTCTTC. Translated: CASSPSWGNEQFF.

The V gene is TRBV29-1, the J gene TRBJ2-7, with TRBD1 matching over 8 bases. J gave up 7 bases and V 0 bases, and 11 bases lay outside the gene matches. This CDR3 contains 15 residues. CDR1 is SQVTM and CDR2 is ANQGSEA in the germline V gene. In DNA form, the CDR3 reads TGCAGCGTTGAAGATCTGCGACAGGGGTTACGGGAGCAGTACTTC. It yields the protein CSVEDLRQGLREQYF.